This paragraph reports one TCR beta chain. Assay used: immunoSEQ multiplex PCR; TCRdb lists only in-frame clones, some missing. The sample yields some 70,000 clones, 80% to 90% seen once. The sample is drawn from a study of blood T cell repertoires in COVID-19. V was shortened by 5 bases and J by 8 bases, with 15 bases between the two germline ends. Germline-derived CDR1 and CDR2 are SGHVS and FQNEAQ. This CDR3 has 14 amino acids. Sequenced material: peripheral blood. The chain is built from TRBV7-8 and TRBJ1-4; D uncertain. The source is a woman older than 75 with active COVID-19. The CDR3 sequence: CASSQRRVHEKLFF. The CDR3, as DNA: TGTGCCAGCAGCCAACGGCGGGTCCACGAAAAACTGTTTTTT.